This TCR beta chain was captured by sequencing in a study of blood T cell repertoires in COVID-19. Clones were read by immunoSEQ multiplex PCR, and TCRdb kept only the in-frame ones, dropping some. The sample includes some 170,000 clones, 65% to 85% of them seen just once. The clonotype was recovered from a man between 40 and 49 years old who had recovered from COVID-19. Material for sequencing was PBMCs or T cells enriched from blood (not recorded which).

This chain's CDR3 is CATSNVRIPRDKGEQETQYF. The CDR3 nucleotides are TGTGCCACCAGTAACGTACGGATACCTCGGGACAAGGGGGAGCAAGAGACCCAGTACTTC. This chain uses TRBV24-1 with TRBJ2-5; D is possibly TRBD1 (6 bases). Trimming took 6 bases from V and 2 from J, leaving 30 bases between them. The CDR3 is made up of 20 amino acids. Germline V gene lookup returns CDR1 KGHDR and CDR2 SFDVKD.